Included here is one T cell receptor beta chain sequence, with context. The target of this receptor is not known. Per-base qualities were not stored, and no clone one base away is much larger. V lost 3 bases and J lost 5 bases, and the count of bases not matched to a germline gene is 7. The CDR3 has 14 amino acids, counting the end cysteine and phenylalanine. The read is trimmed to its CDR3 DNA, 42 bases read in frame from base 1. Sequences SGHAT (CDR1) and FQDESV (CDR2) are obtained from the germline V gene (reference sequence). This record comes from a study of blood T cell repertoires in COVID-19 (dated by TCRdb to 2019 to 2021). As for the study more broadly: Collaborator samples came from the United States, Italy and Spain and covered acute and convalescent phases of COVID-19. Sample metadata almost always included a de-identified subject ID, COVID-19 status, age in years and sex. The prospective study material was composed of cDNA or gDNA derived from T cells, B-cell-depleted T cells, or PBMCs. Where HLA class I and class II types were available, the types were taken from metadata supplied by the sample provider, not from assay-based typing. The repertoires were made available in a free public database intended to serve as a resource for research on the immune response to SARS-CoV-2. The samples were drawn from the first 160 participants of the ongoing ImmuneRACE study and from 1,254 subjects provided by 6 global collaborators. Subjects who had been exposed to COVID-19, were actively infected with it, or had recovered from it provided the deeply sampled blood TCRbeta repertoires that made up the dataset. Results and caveats for the whole study, not just this receptor: The quantity of clinical and demographic metadata differed by source and by participant and was supplied without curation.

The immunoSEQ Assay, a bias-controlled multiplex PCR, was used to amplify TCRbeta CDR3 regions from genomic DNA. Turning to the authors' computational methods: Nucleated cell counts per sample were estimated from amplification of reference gene primers within the assay. To quantify the absolute abundance of each unique TCRbeta CDR3 rearrangement, sequence reads were collapsed and filtered. For each sample, productive Simpson clonality was calculated as the square root of Simpson's diversity index over productive rearrangements. The immuneACCESS repertoire file appears here via TCRdb, limited to in-frame rearrangements. These files lack a portion of the clones; in checked studies, under half of the deficit traces to unresolved V genes, and the cause of the others is not known. V, J and clone size were drawn from that table, and D and trimming were deduced from the DNA. Counted in this sample were 96,000 or so clones; 85% to 95% of them appeared once. Jointly, the top ten make up about 1.7% of the sample.

Each collaborating institution followed its own protocols to collect whole blood in K2EDTA tubes. For TCRbeta analysis, collaborators shipped samples in one of three forms: frozen whole blood, isolated PBMCs, or DNA extracted from either of those sample types. The sequenced sample was peripheral blood. The sequence links TRBV11-1 to TRBJ2-7, with TRBD2 identical over 7 junction bases. The clonotype originates from a man in his sixties with acute or convalescent COVID-19. The CDR3 loop reads CASSLSGILDEQYF. The nucleotide sequence reads TGTGCCAGCAGCTTGAGCGGGATCCTAGACGAGCAGTACTTC.